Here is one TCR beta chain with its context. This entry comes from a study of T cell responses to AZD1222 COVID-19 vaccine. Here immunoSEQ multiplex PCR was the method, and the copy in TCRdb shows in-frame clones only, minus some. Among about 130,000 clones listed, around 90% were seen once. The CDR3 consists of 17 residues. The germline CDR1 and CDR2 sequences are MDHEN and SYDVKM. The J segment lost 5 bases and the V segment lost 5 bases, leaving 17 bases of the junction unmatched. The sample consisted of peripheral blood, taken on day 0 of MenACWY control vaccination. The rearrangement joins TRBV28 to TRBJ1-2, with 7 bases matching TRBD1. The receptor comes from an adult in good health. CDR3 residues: CASSPGGRQGGHYGYTF. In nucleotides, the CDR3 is TGTGCCAGCAGTCCGGGGGGGAGACAGGGAGGTCATTATGGCTACACCTTC.